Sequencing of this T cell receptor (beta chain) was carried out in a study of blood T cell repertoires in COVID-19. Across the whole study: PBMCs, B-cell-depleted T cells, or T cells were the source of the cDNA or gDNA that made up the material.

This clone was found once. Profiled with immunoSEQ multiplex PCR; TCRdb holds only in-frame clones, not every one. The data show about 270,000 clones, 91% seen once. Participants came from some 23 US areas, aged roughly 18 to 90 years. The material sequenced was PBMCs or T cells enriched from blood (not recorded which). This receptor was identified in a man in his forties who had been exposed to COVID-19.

The CDR3 reads CASSSSGDNQPQHF. CDR3 DNA: TGTGCCAGCAGCTCCTCAGGGGACAATCAGCCCCAGCATTTT. The chain uses TRBV7-9 and TRBJ1-5, with D possibly matching TRBD1 (6 bases). V was shortened by 4 bases and J by 3 bases, with 10 bases between the two germline ends. The CDR3 runs to 14 residues. Germline-derived CDR1 and CDR2 are SEHNR and FQNEAQ (reference sequence).